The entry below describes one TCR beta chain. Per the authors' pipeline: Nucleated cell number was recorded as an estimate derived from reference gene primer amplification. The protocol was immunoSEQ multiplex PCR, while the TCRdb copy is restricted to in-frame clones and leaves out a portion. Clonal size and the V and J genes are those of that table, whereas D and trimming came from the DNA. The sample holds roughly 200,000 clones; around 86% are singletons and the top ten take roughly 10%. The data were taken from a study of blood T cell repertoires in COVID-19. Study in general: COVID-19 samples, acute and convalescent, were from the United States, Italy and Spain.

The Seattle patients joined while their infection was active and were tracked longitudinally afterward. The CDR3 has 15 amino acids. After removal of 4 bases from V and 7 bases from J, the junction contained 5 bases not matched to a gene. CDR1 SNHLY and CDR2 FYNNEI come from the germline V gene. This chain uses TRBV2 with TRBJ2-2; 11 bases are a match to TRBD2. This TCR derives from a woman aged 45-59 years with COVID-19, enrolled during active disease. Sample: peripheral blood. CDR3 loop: CASSGTSGWFGELFF. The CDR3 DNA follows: TGTGCCAGCAGTGGGACTAGCGGGTGGTTCGGGGAGCTGTTTTTT.